The 15 T cell receptor beta chains listed next were all sequenced from one sample in a study of blood T cell repertoires in COVID-19. Sequenced by immunoSEQ multiplex PCR; TCRdb stores in-frame clones only, minus some. The data show about 150,000 clones, approximately 73% seen once. The sample was peripheral blood. The origin of the receptors is an elderly woman with acute or convalescent COVID-19.

The chain recombines TRBV6-2 or TRBV6-3 with TRBJ1-2, with TRBD1 identical over 7 bases. Germline V lookup: CDR1 MNHEY, CDR2 SVGEGT. The CDR3 runs to 14 residues. V was clipped by 5 bases and J by 4 bases; unmatched bases: 7. The CDR3: CASSGTQGIYGYTF. The CDR3 coding sequence is TGTGCCAGCAGTGGCACACAGGGGATCTATGGCTACACCTTC.

The rearrangement links TRBV12-5 to TRBJ2-2; 9 nucleotides match TRBD1. J gave up 4 bases and V 6 bases, and 9 bases lay outside the gene matches. Germline loops: CDR1 LGHNT, CDR2 FRNRAP. The CDR3 is made up of 16 amino acids. CDR3 in amino acids: CASGPPGQGATGELFF. The DNA of the CDR3 is TGTGCTAGTGGGCCTCCGGGACAGGGTGCCACCGGGGAGCTGTTTTTT.

CDR3 bases: TGTGCCAGCAGCCCTGGGACTAGCGGGAACGTCGAGACAGATACGCAGTATTTT. It codes for CASSPGTSGNVETDTQYF. V usage is TRBV14 and J usage is TRBJ2-3, with TRBD2 matching 13 bases. The CDR3 runs to 18 residues. The V segment lost 4 bases and the J segment 3 bases; nucleotides outside the gene matches: 10. Germline lookup yields CDR1 SGHDN and CDR2 FVKESK.

The V and J genes are TRBV6-1 and TRBJ1-2, with 8 bases fitting TRBD1. The germline V gene has CDR1 MNHNS and CDR2 SASEGT. Trimming removed 2 bases from V and 5 bases from J; junction bases left unmatched: 10. This CDR3 comprises 16 residues. The CDR3 reads CASSEPSRTGLYGYTF. The CDR3 DNA sequence: TGTGCCAGCAGTGAACCATCCCGGACAGGGCTTTATGGCTACACCTTC.

The chain links TRBV19 to TRBJ2-5, with 9 bases fitting TRBD1. This CDR3 spans 17 amino acids. V lost 1 base and J lost 2; bases outside the gene matches: 8. Germline V gene data show CDR1 as LNHDA and CDR2 as SQIVND (reference sequence). The CDR3 DNA follows: TGTGCCAGTAGTATAGCGGGCGGGACAGGGTTGCAAGAGACCCAGTACTTC. Translating it yields CASSIAGGTGLQETQYF.

The genes are TRBV18 and TRBJ2-7, with 7 nucleotides matching TRBD1. There are 14 residues in the CDR3. CDR1 and CDR2 from the germline V gene are KGHSH and LQKENI. V was pared by 6 bases and J by 5 bases, with 10 bases of the junction left unmatched. Here the CDR3 reads CASSPNDRAHEQYF. CDR3 nucleotide sequence: TGTGCCAGCTCGCCGAACGACAGGGCTCACGAGCAGTACTTC.

A single count supports this clone. The chain carries TRBV5-1 and TRBJ2-1; TRBD2 is a possible D gene (6 bases). CDR3 length: 18 amino acids. Between the trimmed V and J ends, which lost 4 bases and 5 bases, there was a span of 25 bases. CDR1 SGHRS and CDR2 YFSETQ come from the germline V gene. CDR3 nucleotides: TGCGCCAGCAGCCCAAGAATTTTGGAGGAGGGGAGAGACAATGAGCAGTTCTTC. This translates into CASSPRILEEGRDNEQFF.

About this clone itself: This sample also contains other DNA sequences that code for the same CDR3. This chain connects TRBV6-5 to TRBJ2-7; D ambiguous. Germline-derived CDR1 and CDR2 are MNHEY and SVGAGI. The CDR3 is 14 residues long. The V end lost 2 bases, the J end lost 2 bases, and 10 bases lay between the germline ends. CDR3 region: CASSYAALPYEQYF. CDR3 nucleotide sequence: TGTGCCAGCAGTTACGCGGCCCTTCCCTACGAGCAGTACTTC.

This clone was seen just once. This chain connects TRBV6-2 or TRBV6-3 to TRBJ1-5; tentative D call: TRBD1 (5 bases). The CDR3 is made up of 15 amino acids. The V end lost 0 bases, the J end lost 7 bases, and 13 bases lay between the germline ends. Germline CDR1 and CDR2: MNHEY and SVGEGT. CDR3 region: CASSYSLGVEQPQHF. The DNA for the CDR3 is TGTGCCAGCAGTTACTCGCTAGGGGTCGAGCAGCCCCAGCATTTT.

The rearrangement joins TRBV14 to TRBJ2-3; D possibly corresponds to TRBD1 (5 bases). V lost 5 bases, J lost 9 bases, and 18 bases lay in between. CDR1 and CDR2 from the germline V gene are SGHDN and FVKESK. The CDR3 extends over 14 amino acids. The CDR3, as DNA: TGTGCCAGCAGCGCCCCCGATTACAGGTCGACGCAGTATTTT. As protein: CASSAPDYRSTQYF.

V gene TRBV6-5 combines with J gene TRBJ1-1, with D unclear. Germline V lookup: CDR1 MNHEY, CDR2 SVGAGI. The V end was cut by 4 bases, the J end by 5 bases, with 11 bases between. The CDR3 is 13 amino acids. The CDR3 DNA sequence: TGTGCCAGCAGTTTTTCACAATTTACTGAAGCTTTCTTT. As protein: CASSFSQFTEAFF.

The genes are TRBV2 and TRBJ1-1; D gene uncertain. This CDR3 has 15 residues. V lost 2 bases, J lost 3 bases, and 13 bases lay in between. Germline CDR1 is SNHLY and CDR2 is FYNNEI. CDR3 nucleotides: TGTGCCAGCAGTGAACGAGGCCCCCGGGACACTGAAGCTTTCTTT. Translated, it gives CASSERGPRDTEAFF.

This clone has a single count. The chain has TRBV7-3 and TRBJ1-2, with TRBD1 matching over 9 bases. Germline V lookup: CDR1 SGHTA, CDR2 FQGTGA. The CDR3 totals 15 residues. V was pared by 6 bases and J by 4 bases, with 9 bases of the junction left unmatched. CDR3 in amino acids: CASRSTGGTGYGYTF. The CDR3 DNA reads as TGTGCCAGCAGGTCTACAGGGGGCACTGGCTATGGCTACACCTTC.

The rearrangement links TRBV27 to TRBJ2-7; 8 bases are shared with TRBD1. V shed 6 bases, J shed 3 bases, and the junction held 10 bases outside the gene matches. Germline V CDR1 and CDR2: MNHEY, SMNVEV (reference sequence). The CDR3 extends over 15 amino acids. This CDR3 reads CASRGQGAANYEQYF. CDR3 nucleotides: TGTGCCAGCAGGGGTCAGGGGGCTGCGAACTACGAGCAGTACTTC.

The chain joins TRBV9 to TRBJ2-1; 8 nucleotides align to TRBD1. Germline-derived CDR1 and CDR2 are SGDLS and YYNGEE. CDR3 length: 16 amino acids. V shed 4 bases and J 3 bases; nucleotides not matched to a gene: 9. CDR3 sequence: CASSRIGTGDYNEQFF. As DNA, the CDR3 is TGTGCCAGCAGCCGAATAGGGACAGGAGACTACAATGAGCAGTTCTTC.